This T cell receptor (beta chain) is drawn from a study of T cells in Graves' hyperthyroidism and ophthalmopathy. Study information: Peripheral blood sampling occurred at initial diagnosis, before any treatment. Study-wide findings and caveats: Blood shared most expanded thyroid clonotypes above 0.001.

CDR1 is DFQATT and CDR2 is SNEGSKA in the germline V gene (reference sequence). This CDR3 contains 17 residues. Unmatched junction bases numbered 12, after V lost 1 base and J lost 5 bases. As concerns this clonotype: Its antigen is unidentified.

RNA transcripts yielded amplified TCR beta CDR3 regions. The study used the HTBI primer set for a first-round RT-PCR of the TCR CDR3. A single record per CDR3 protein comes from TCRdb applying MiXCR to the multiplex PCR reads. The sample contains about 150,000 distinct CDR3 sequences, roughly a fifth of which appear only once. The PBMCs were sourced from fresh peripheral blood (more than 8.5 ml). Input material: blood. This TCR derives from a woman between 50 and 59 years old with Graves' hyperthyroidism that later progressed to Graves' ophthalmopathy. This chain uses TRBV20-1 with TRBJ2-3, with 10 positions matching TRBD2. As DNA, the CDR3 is TGCAGTGCTAGAGGGGGCCTAGCGGGAGAGGGGCTAGATACGCAGTATTTT. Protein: CSARGGLAGEGLDTQYF.